This is a list of T cell receptor beta chains from one sample in a study of shared clonotypes between healthy human individuals. TCRdb's copy holds only in-frame clones and misses some; the assay was immunoSEQ multiplex PCR. The table records over 300,000 clones, around 90% of them present only once. The sequencing sample was made of memory CD8+ T cells sorted from blood. These receptors came from a man aged 18-30 years in good health. Both conserved end residues are part of each CDR3. Fields, in order: clone size, CDR3 length, J gene, D gene, V gene, CDR3 DNA, CDR3 protein. A D gene is named only where the DNA matches it firmly. Not all rows give a size; the values are once, few, many and, for expanded clones, a class.

>-|15|TRBJ1-1|-|TRBV7-6
TGTGCCAGCAGCCGAGACAGGCCCCCATTGACTGAAGCTTTCTTT
CASSRDRPPLTEAFF
>-|13|TRBJ1-2|-|TRBV28
TGTGCCAGCAGTTTATTGGTCAACCTTGGCTACACCTTC
CASSLLVNLGYTF
>-|14|TRBJ2-5|-|TRBV28
TGTGCCAGCAGTTTTAAGTCATTGCAAGAGACCCAGTACTTC
CASSFKSLQETQYF
>-|14|TRBJ1-5|-|TRBV5-6
TGTGCCAGCAGCTCTGGGGATAGCAATCAGCCCCAGCATTTT
CASSSGDSNQPQHF
>-|15|TRBJ1-2|-|TRBV5-4
TGTGCCAGCAGCTTCTCGTGGGGGACCCCCATCGGCTACACCTTC
CASSFSWGTPIGYTF
>-|16|TRBJ2-1|-|TRBV2
TGTGCCAGCAGATCTTGGGGGAGAAGGATACCGAATGAGCAGTTCTTC
CASRSWGRRIPNEQFF
>-|15|TRBJ2-1|TRBD2|TRBV27
TGTGCCAGCAGTCCGCGACTAGCGGGGTACAATGAGCAGTTCTTC
CASSPRLAGYNEQFF
>once|17|TRBJ2-5|TRBD2|TRBV10-3
TGTGCCATCAGTGAAGGGTCTAGCGGGACCCTGTCGGGGACCCAGTACTTC
CAISEGSSGTLSGTQYF
>-|15|TRBJ2-5|-|TRBV5-1
TGCGCCAGCAGCTTGTTATGGCAGGGCCAAGAGACCCAGTACTTC
CASSLLWQGQETQYF
>-|13|TRBJ1-2|-|TRBV27
TGTGCCAGCAGTGGATGGGGGTATAATGGCTACACCTTC
CASSGWGYNGYTF
>-|15|TRBJ2-7|-|TRBV6-1
TGTGCCAGCAGTGAACCCCTCAGGGGCCCCTACGAGCAGTACTTC
CASSEPLRGPYEQYF
>-|15|TRBJ2-6|-|TRBV5-6
TGTGCCAGCAGCCCCTGGGGCTCTGGGGCCAACGTCCTGACTTTC
CASSPWGSGANVLTF
>-|15|TRBJ2-6|-|TRBV6-5
TGTGCCAGCAGTTTCCAGGGTGATGGGGCCAACGTCCTGACTTTC
CASSFQGDGANVLTF
>once|17|TRBJ1-3|-|TRBV4-1
TGCGCCAGCAGCCAAGGGGTTCCAGGGCTTTCTGGAAACACCATATATTTT
CASSQGVPGLSGNTIYF
>-|14|TRBJ2-7|TRBD1|TRBV2
TGTGCCAGCACCCTAGGGACAGCAGCCTACGAGCAGTACTTC
CASTLGTAAYEQYF
>-|15|TRBJ1-6|TRBD1|TRBV4-3
TGCGCCAGCAGCCACAGACAGGGGAGGAATTCACCCCTCCACTTT
CASSHRQGRNSPLHF
>-|18|TRBJ1-2|-|TRBV4-3
TGCGCCAGCCAGCAGCTACTGCCGAGACGTCGAAAGACCTATGGCTACACCTTC
CASQQLLPRRRKTYGYTF